A single sample is the source of the 7 T cell receptor beta chains below, sequenced in a study of T cell repertoires in cytomegalovirus infection. TCRdb analysed the reads with MiXCR anew, one entry per CDR3 protein. This table has approximately 700,000 distinct CDR3 sequences, 35% appearing once. The sequenced sample consisted of PBMCs. These receptors came from a human donor in good health (CMV status not recorded). Some clones in this sample may be carry-over from other donors' samples.

This clonotype appeared a few times. This chain uses TRBV27 with TRBJ2-3, with D unclear. Trimming removed 5 bases at V and 0 bases at J, with 12 bases between. This CDR3 spans 15 amino acids. Per the germline V gene, CDR1 is MNHEY and CDR2 is SMNVEV (reference sequence). The CDR3 loop is CASSGHYSSTDTQYF. For the CDR3, the DNA is TGTGCCAGCAGTGGCCACTACTCTAGCACAGATACGCAGTATTTT.

The V call is TRBV7-6, the J call TRBJ2-7; 9 bases are shared with TRBD2. J was trimmed by 4 bases and V by 0 bases; bases with no gene match: 7. This CDR3 region has 16 residues. Germline CDR1 SGHVS, CDR2 FNYEAQ. Here the CDR3 DNA reads TGTGCCAGCAGCTTAGCGGTGGCTAGCGGGGCATACGAGCAGTACTTC. Translated: CASSLAVASGAYEQYF.

This chain uses TRBV29-1 with TRBJ2-6; no definite D call. The CDR3 runs 16 residues. The V gene lost 0 bases and the J gene lost 2 bases, with 11 bases spanning the gap. The V gene's germline CDR1 is SQVTM and CDR2 ANQGSEA. The CDR3 nucleotides read TGCAGCGTTGAAGACAATTCAGATCCTGGGGCCAACGTCCTGACTTTC. Protein: CSVEDNSDPGANVLTF.

A few counts support this clonotype. The chain is built from TRBV29-1 and TRBJ1-2, with D possibly TRBD1 on 5 matching bases. There are 13 residues in the CDR3. In germline, CDR1 is SQVTM, CDR2 ANQGSEA. Trimming removed 3 bases at V and 6 bases at J, with 14 bases between. The CDR3 loop reads CSVDIRGVDGYTF. Written as DNA, the CDR3 is TGCAGCGTTGATATACGAGGGGTAGATGGCTACACCTTC.

Only a few counts were recorded for this clonotype. The V gene is TRBV19, the J gene TRBJ1-5; no definite D call. Germline loops: CDR1 LNHDA, CDR2 SQIVND (reference sequence). The CDR3 extends over 11 amino acids. V lost 4 bases and J lost 10, with 8 bases in between. The CDR3 loop reads CASSKGSPQHF. The CDR3 DNA reads TGTGCCAGTAGTAAGGGTAGTCCCCAGCATTTT.

This chain uses TRBV6-1 with TRBJ1-1; D is undetermined. This CDR3 is built from 12 residues. The V and J ends lost 3 bases and 3 bases respectively, with 5 bases between them. The germline CDR1 and CDR2 sequences are MNHNS and SASEGT. DNA of the CDR3: TGTGCCAGCAGTGAGGGATACACTGAAGCTTTCTTT. Translation: CASSEGYTEAFF.

This clonotype has a handful of counts. This chain uses TRBV7-9 with TRBJ1-5; D might be TRBD1 (6 bases). Trimming pared 4 bases from V and 9 bases from J, leaving 22 bases between. This CDR3 spans 16 amino acids. CDR1 is SEHNR, CDR2 FQNEAQ, per germline (reference sequence). The CDR3 DNA is TGTGCCAGCAGCTCAGCCGGGACACGGGGACCGGGGCCCCAGCATTTT. Its translation is CASSSAGTRGPGPQHF.